This TCR beta chain was identified in a study of blood T cells in healthy people across ages. A J-beta primer mix and a sample-barcoded 5' primer were used in a second PCR of roughly 7 to 12 cycles. TCRdb itself ran the 5' RACE reads through MiXCR, one entry per CDR3 protein. The sample holds 1 million or so distinct CDR3 sequences, approximately 26% seen once. About 9.6 milliliters of peripheral blood were drawn from each donor into EDTA-treated tubes. Germline V gene data show CDR1 as SEHNR and CDR2 as FQNEAQ (reference sequence). Trimming took 5 bases from V and 0 from J; bases not matched to a gene: 4. This CDR3 spans 15 amino acids. This sample also appeared in a second study, on T cells of mothers and their children.

The specimen was blood. V is TRBV7-9 and J is TRBJ2-1, with TRBD2 matching 7 bases. The sequence derives from a girl under 10 years old in good health. The CDR3 spells CASSQPSGSYNEQFF. Written as DNA, the CDR3 is TGTGCCAGCAGCCAACCTAGCGGCTCCTACAATGAGCAGTTCTTC.